These 31 T cell receptor beta chains were sequenced from one sample in a study of response to subunit inactivated influenza vaccine. TCRdb fed the RT-PCR reads into MiXCR, producing one record per CDR3 protein. The profile shows under 550,000 distinct CDR3 sequences, more than 7% of them singletons. The material sequenced was PBMCs from blood, taken roughly 24 months after vaccination. All receptors derive from a man in his fifties or sixties who received an inactivated influenza vaccine.

This clonotype was seen only a few times. The rearrangement uses TRBV5-1 and TRBJ1-2; tentative D call: TRBD1 (6 bases). The germline V gene has CDR1 SGHRS and CDR2 YFSETQ. The CDR3 is made up of 14 amino acids. Trimming took off 4 bases at V and 6 bases at J, with 16 bases between the two ends. The CDR3 DNA reads TGCGCCAGCAGCCTTTCGGGGGCCCTTGATGGCTACACCTTC. This codes for CASSLSGALDGYTF.

This clonotype was seen repeatedly, ten times or more. The chain couples TRBV20-1 to TRBJ2-7; maybe TRBD2 (7 bases). The ends were cut back, 5 bases at V and 0 bases at J, with 17 bases in the middle. The CDR3 spans 15 residues. Germline V gene data show CDR1 as DFQATT and CDR2 as SNEGSKA (reference sequence). This CDR3 is CSAVVRGAYSYEQYF. CDR3 DNA: TGCAGTGCTGTGGTACGGGGGGCATACTCCTACGAGCAGTACTTC.

The table lists this clonotype with many counts. The chain employs TRBV11-2 and TRBJ1-1; D remains unclear. V was trimmed by 6 bases and J by 1 base, leaving 9 bases between them. The germline CDR1 and CDR2 sequences are SGHAT and FQNNGV. The CDR3 runs to 13 residues. CDR3 in DNA: TGTGCCAGCAGGCTCGAACAGAACACTGAAGCTTTCTTT. It codes for CASRLEQNTEAFF.

This chain uses TRBV27 with TRBJ1-1; unclear D gene. CDR3 size: 14 residues. Germline CDR1 MNHEY, CDR2 SMNVEV (reference sequence). V gave up 0 bases and J gave up 6 bases, with 11 bases separating them. CDR3 sequence (DNA): TGTGCCAGCAGTTTATCTAAGTCTAGGGCTGAAGCTTTCTTT. Translated: CASSLSKSRAEAFF.

This chain connects TRBV7-2 to TRBJ2-7; unclear D gene. The CDR3 is 13 amino acids. Germline V CDR1 and CDR2: SGHTA, FQGNSA. The V and J ends lost 5 bases and 6 bases respectively, with 14 bases between them. Here the CDR3 reads CASSPSGVREQYF. CDR3 nucleotide sequence: TGTGCCAGCAGCCCATCAGGTGTTCGCGAGCAGTACTTC.

The chain has TRBV4-3 and TRBJ2-4, with 10 nucleotides matching TRBD2. The germline V gene encodes CDR1 LGHNA and CDR2 YSLEER. V was pared by 0 bases and J by 5 bases, with 7 bases of the junction left unmatched. CDR3 length: 17 amino acids. Here the CDR3 reads CASSQDIPSGSQNIQYF. DNA for the CDR3: TGCGCCAGCAGCCAAGATATTCCTAGCGGGAGCCAAAACATTCAGTACTTC.

This clonotype was seen a handful of times. The gene calls are TRBV20-1 and TRBJ2-1, with 16 nucleotides matching TRBD2. Germline trimming cut 1 base from V and 1 base from J; bases unmatched to any gene: 4. The CDR3 runs to 18 residues. The germline V gene encodes CDR1 DFQATT and CDR2 SNEGSKA (reference sequence). In nucleotides, the CDR3 is TGCAGTGCTAGAGCGGGACTAGCGGGAGGGCGGTCCTACAATGAGCAGTTCTTC. This translates into CSARAGLAGGRSYNEQFF.

V usage is TRBV20-1 and J usage is TRBJ2-2, with D unclear. The CDR3 covers 16 residues. The germline V and J ends were trimmed by 3 bases and 4 bases, with 18 bases remaining between them. Germline V gene data show CDR1 as DFQATT and CDR2 as SNEGSKA (reference sequence). CDR3 in DNA: TGCAGTGCTAGGCCAGCATTTTCAAAGTTCACCGGGGAGCTGTTTTTT. Encoded protein: CSARPAFSKFTGELFF.

This clonotype showed up many times. The rearrangement joins TRBV4-1 to TRBJ1-5; D might be TRBD1 (6 bases). The CDR3 loop spans 13 amino acids. Germline V lookup: CDR1 MGHRA, CDR2 YSYEKL. V gave up 0 bases and J gave up 7 bases, with 7 bases separating them. The CDR3 coding sequence is TGCGCCAGCAGCCAAGATCAGGGGCAGCCCCAGCATTTT. Its protein is CASSQDQGQPQHF.

The rearrangement uses TRBV20-1 and TRBJ1-2; D is perhaps TRBD1 (5 bases). V lost 3 bases, J lost 6 bases, and 11 bases lay in between. CDR1 is DFQATT and CDR2 is SNEGSKA in the germline V gene (reference sequence). This CDR3 is built from 12 residues. CDR3 amino acids: CSASRGADGYTF. The CDR3 DNA is TGCAGTGCTAGTAGGGGCGCGGATGGCTACACCTTC.

There are many counts of this clonotype. The CDR3, as DNA: TGCGCCAGCACTCCTTTAGCCCGGAGTGCCTACAATGAGCAGTTCTTC. It codes for CASTPLARSAYNEQFF. The chain is built from TRBV5-1 and TRBJ2-1; no clear D gene. Germline CDR1 SGHRS, CDR2 YFSETQ. The CDR3 is 16 amino acids. V was clipped by 6 bases and J by 2 bases, with 18 bases between them. Supplemented by reference TRBV5-1 and TRBJ2-1, the full variable domain reads KAGVTQTPRYLIKTRGQQVTLSCSPISGHRSVSWYQQTPGQGLQFLFEYFSETQRNKGNFPGRFSGRQFSNSRSEMNVSTLELGDSALYLCASTPLARSAYNEQFFGPGTRLTVL.

The table lists this clonotype with a few counts. This rearrangement joins TRBV12-3 or TRBV12-4 to TRBJ2-7, with TRBD1 matching 11 bases. V dropped 4 bases and J dropped 3; count of bases not matched to a gene: 5. The length of the CDR3 is 15 residues. The CDR3 loop reads CASSSGTGGIYEQYF. As DNA, the CDR3 is TGTGCCAGCAGTTCCGGGACAGGGGGTATCTACGAGCAGTACTTC.

In this sample, this clonotype turned up a few times. V gene TRBV28 combines with J gene TRBJ2-2, with 9 bases matching TRBD1. This CDR3 region has 15 residues. V lost 6 bases, J lost 5 bases, and 7 bases stayed unmatched. Per germline, CDR1 MDHEN and CDR2 SYDVKM. For the CDR3, the DNA is TGTGCCAGCAGACCCGGGACAGGGTGGACCGGGGAGCTGTTTTTT. Protein sequence: CASRPGTGWTGELFF.

This clonotype was picked up a small number of times. The rearrangement joins TRBV7-9 to TRBJ2-5; possibly TRBD1 for D (6 bases). V lost 1 base to trimming and J lost 3 bases, with 6 bases between them. There are 13 residues in the CDR3. The germline V gene encodes CDR1 SEHNR and CDR2 FQNEAQ (reference sequence). CDR3 residues: CASSLGDKETQYF. The CDR3 DNA reads TGTGCCAGCAGCTTAGGGGACAAAGAGACCCAGTACTTC.

The chain is built from TRBV4-3 and TRBJ2-1; tentatively, D is TRBD1 (6 bases). The CDR3 length is 16 residues. V shed 0 bases and J shed 6 bases, with 15 bases lying between them. Looked up from germline, CDR1 is LGHNA and CDR2 is YSLEER. CDR3 amino acids: CASSQDYGRGGNEQFF. The CDR3 DNA follows: TGCGCCAGCAGCCAAGATTACGGCCGAGGGGGCAATGAGCAGTTCTTC.

The rearrangement uses TRBV7-2 and TRBJ2-1; unclear D gene. CDR1 and CDR2 (germline): SGHTA, FQGNSA. Trimming cost V 1 base and J 8 bases, with 6 bases left between them. The CDR3 runs to 12 residues. Here the CDR3 reads CASSLERDEQFF. The CDR3 region has the DNA TGTGCCAGCAGCTTAGAAAGGGATGAGCAGTTCTTC.

In this sample, this clonotype turned up a few times. The V call is TRBV15, the J call TRBJ1-1, with a weak D call TRBD1 (5 bases). V was clipped by 1 base and J by 6 bases, with 18 bases between them. Per germline, CDR1 LNHNV and CDR2 YYDKDF (reference sequence). The CDR3 covers 16 residues. The CDR3 DNA is TGTGCCACCAGCAGAGGAGGCGCGGGCCGGGGCGCTGAAGCTTTCTTT. Translation: CATSRGGAGRGAEAFF.

This clonotype came up a few times. The rearrangement links TRBV5-1 to TRBJ2-7; 11 bases match TRBD1. V was clipped by 2 bases and J by 4 bases; unmatched bases: 5. Germline loops: CDR1 SGHRS, CDR2 YFSETQ. CDR3 length: 15 amino acids. The CDR3, as DNA: TGCGCCAGCAGCTTCTCGGACAGGGGGCTATACGAGCAGTACTTC. Amino acids: CASSFSDRGLYEQYF.

The table lists this clonotype with a few counts. The CDR3 nucleotides read TGCGCCAGCAGTTTTGGACAGGGGGGCTATGGCTACACCTTC. It translates to CASSFGQGGYGYTF. V is TRBV5-1 and J is TRBJ1-2; 10 positions agree with TRBD1. The CDR3 runs 14 residues. V gave up 5 bases and J gave up 4 bases; unmatched junction bases: 5. Germline loops: CDR1 SGHRS, CDR2 YFSETQ.

The table lists this clonotype with a few counts. The rearrangement joins TRBV20-1 to TRBJ1-2; no clear D gene. V was pared by 1 base and J by 7 bases, with 13 bases between. This CDR3 is built from 13 residues. Germline lookup yields CDR1 DFQATT and CDR2 SNEGSKA (reference sequence). CDR3: CSARVGPGGGYTF. The DNA for the CDR3 is TGCAGTGCTAGAGTTGGGCCCGGCGGTGGCTACACCTTC.

This clonotype has a handful of counts. The chain uses TRBV20-1 and TRBJ2-3; 9 bases fit TRBD2. Germline CDR1 reads DFQATT; CDR2 reads SNEGSKA (reference sequence). Germline trimming cut 0 bases from V and 2 bases from J; bases unmatched to any gene: 6. CDR3 length: 16 residues. The CDR3 sequence: CSARDLTSGFTDTQYF. The CDR3 DNA follows: TGCAGTGCTAGAGATCTGACTAGCGGATTCACAGATACGCAGTATTTT.

About this clonotype: This CDR3 fails to terminate in the conserved phenylalanine or tryptophan, so it likely reflects a read error. The J gene is TRBJ2-5, the V gene TRBV7-2; 9 bases match TRBD1. Per the germline V gene, CDR1 is SGHTA and CDR2 is FQGNSA. The junction had 11 bases not matched to a gene; V was cut back by 5 bases and J by 4 bases. This CDR3 region has 16 residues. CDR3 region: CASSAWVTGGLETQYS. Here the CDR3 DNA reads TGTGCCAGCAGCGCCTGGGTGACAGGGGGTTTAGAGACCCAGTACTCC.

This clonotype was seen many times. J is TRBJ1-1 and V is TRBV10-3, with D unresolved. Between the trimmed V and J ends, which lost 2 bases and 1 base, there was a span of 5 bases. The CDR3 runs 13 residues. In germline, CDR1 is ENHRY, CDR2 SYGVKD. The CDR3 is CAISEPRNTEAFF. In DNA form, the CDR3 reads TGTGCCATCAGTGAGCCGAGGAACACTGAAGCTTTCTTT.

The V call is TRBV3-1, the J call TRBJ2-4; no clear D gene. The germline V gene has CDR1 LGHDT and CDR2 YNNKEL (reference sequence). Trimming removed 7 bases from V and 1 base from J, with 14 bases in between. The CDR3 is made up of 15 amino acids. DNA of the CDR3: TGTGCCAGCACCCTGACCGCGGCGGCCAAAAACATTCAGTACTTC. Encoded protein: CASTLTAAAKNIQYF.

Details on this clonotype: At one boundary the junction diverges from the germline segment, which might be a read error. The V and J genes are TRBV20-1 and TRBJ2-6; a weak D match, TRBD1 (5 bases). The CDR3 totals 15 residues. Germline CDR1 is DFQATT and CDR2 is SNEGSKA (reference sequence). The CDR3 DNA reads TGCTGTGCTCGTAGACAGTACTCTGGGGCCAACGTCCTGACTTTC. It specifies CCARRQYSGANVLTF.

In this sample, this clonotype turned up a few times. The rearrangement uses TRBV9 and TRBJ2-3; D gene unclear. Between the trimmed V and J ends, which lost 4 bases and 4 bases, there was a span of 13 bases. Per germline, CDR1 SGDLS and CDR2 YYNGEE. This CDR3 is built from 14 residues. CDR3 in amino acids: CASSRMDGADTQYF. As DNA, the CDR3 is TGTGCCAGCAGCAGAATGGACGGAGCAGATACGCAGTATTTT.

The chain employs TRBV28 and TRBJ2-1; 9 bases are shared with TRBD2. The junction had 9 bases not matched to a gene; V was cut back by 6 bases and J by 0 bases. CDR1 and CDR2 from the germline V gene are MDHEN and SYDVKM. CDR3 length: 17 amino acids. CDR3: CASRNRSGRSSYNEQFF. The DNA of the CDR3 is TGTGCCAGCAGAAACCGTAGCGGGAGATCCTCCTACAATGAGCAGTTCTTC.

This clonotype was recorded many times. V is TRBV12-3 or TRBV12-4 and J is TRBJ2-4; 8 bases line up with TRBD1. CDR3 length equals 16 residues. Losses at the gene ends were 5 bases for V and 1 base for J; bases not matched to a gene: 7. CDR3 loop: CASSTTGAFAKNIQYF. CDR3 nucleotides: TGTGCCAGCAGTACGACAGGGGCCTTCGCCAAAAACATTCAGTACTTC.

In this sample, this clonotype turned up a few times. CDR3 protein: CASSSIRGYEQYF. CDR3 DNA: TGTGCCAGCAGCTCAATCCGGGGTTACGAGCAGTACTTC. The chain links TRBV7-2 to TRBJ2-7, with a weak D call TRBD2 (5 bases). Germline V CDR1 and CDR2: SGHTA, FQGNSA. V was cut by 4 bases and J by 4 bases, with 11 bases left in between. CDR3 length: 13 amino acids. Filled out from reference TRBV7-2 and TRBJ2-7, the complete variable domain reads GAGVSQSPSNKVTEKGKDVELRCDPISGHTALYWYRQSLGQGLEFLIYFQGNSAPDKSGLPSDRFSAERTGGSVSTLTIQRTQQEDSAVYLCASSSIRGYEQYFGPGTRLTVT.

This clonotype showed up many times. The genes are TRBV20-1 and TRBJ1-1; D remains unclear. CDR1 DFQATT and CDR2 SNEGSKA come from the germline V gene (reference sequence). V shed 0 bases and J shed 0 bases, with 8 bases lying between them. The CDR3 is 14 amino acids. The CDR3 region is CSAREGRVNTEAFF. The CDR3 DNA reads TGCAGTGCTAGAGAAGGGAGGGTGAACACTGAAGCTTTCTTT.

This clonotype was seen a handful of times. This chain joins TRBV7-9 and TRBJ1-2, with D unclear. There are 13 residues in the CDR3. The V end was cut by 2 bases, the J end by 5 bases, with 9 bases between. The germline V gene has CDR1 SEHNR and CDR2 FQNEAQ (reference sequence). CDR3 amino acids: CASSLSESYGYTF. The CDR3 DNA follows: TGTGCCAGCAGCTTATCGGAGTCTTATGGCTACACCTTC. Full variable domain (remainder filled in from reference TRBV7-9 and TRBJ1-2): DTGVSQNPRHKITKRGQNVTFRCDPISEHNRLYWYRQTLGQGPEFLTYFQNEAQLEKSRLLSDRFSAERPKGSFSTLEIQRTEQGDSAMYLCASSLSESYGYTFGSGTRLTVV.